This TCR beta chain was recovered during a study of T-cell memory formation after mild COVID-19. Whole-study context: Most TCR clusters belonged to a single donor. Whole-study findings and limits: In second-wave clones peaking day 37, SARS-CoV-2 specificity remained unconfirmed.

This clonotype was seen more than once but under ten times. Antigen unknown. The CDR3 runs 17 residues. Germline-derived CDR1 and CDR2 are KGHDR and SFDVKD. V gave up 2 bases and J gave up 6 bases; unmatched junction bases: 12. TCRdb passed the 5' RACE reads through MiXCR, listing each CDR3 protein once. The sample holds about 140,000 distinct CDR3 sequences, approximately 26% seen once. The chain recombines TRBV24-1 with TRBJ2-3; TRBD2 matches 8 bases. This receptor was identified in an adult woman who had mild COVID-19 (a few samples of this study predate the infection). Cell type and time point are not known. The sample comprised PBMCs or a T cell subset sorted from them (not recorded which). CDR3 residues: CATSDSELAGGRDTQYF. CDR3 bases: TGTGCCACCAGTGATTCGGAGCTCGCGGGAGGCCGGGATACGCAGTATTTT.